Following are 31 T cell receptor beta chains from one sample sequenced in a study of technical replicates of blood from a few donors. The protocol was immunoSEQ multiplex PCR, while the TCRdb copy is restricted to in-frame clones and leaves out a portion. The sample holds 70,000 or so clones, roughly 98% seen once. Input material: T cells isolated from PBMCs. Receptors originate from a human donor in good health.

This chain links TRBV5-4 with TRBJ1-3; TRBD1 agrees at 8 bases. From germline, CDR1 is SGHNT and CDR2 YYREEE (reference sequence). This CDR3 comprises 17 residues. V was pared by 4 bases and J by 0 bases, with 9 bases of the junction left unmatched. Here the CDR3 reads CASSEWTGRFSGNTIYF. DNA for the CDR3: TGTGCCAGCAGCGAATGGACAGGGCGCTTCTCTGGAAACACCATATATTTT.

The chain is built from TRBV27 and TRBJ1-2; TRBD1 aligns across 9 bases. The CDR3 has 15 residues. Unmatched junction bases numbered 7, after V lost 4 bases and J lost 4 bases. Per the germline V gene, CDR1 is MNHEY and CDR2 is SMNVEV (reference sequence). For the CDR3, the DNA is TGTGCCAGCAGTTCTCCGGGACAGGGAAGCTATGGCTACACCTTC. Amino acids: CASSSPGQGSYGYTF.

The chain combines TRBV7-3 with TRBJ2-1; 13 bases are a match to TRBD2. V shed 5 bases, J shed 5 bases, and the junction held 9 bases outside the gene matches. Germline V gene data show CDR1 as SGHTA and CDR2 as FQGTGA. The CDR3 loop spans 17 amino acids. CDR3 loop: CASSLRRLAGGDNEQFF. The CDR3 DNA follows: TGTGCCAGCAGCCTTCGGAGACTAGCGGGAGGAGACAATGAGCAGTTCTTC.

The V call is TRBV28, the J call TRBJ2-7; a possible D gene is TRBD1 (6 bases). Germline-derived CDR1 and CDR2 are MDHEN and SYDVKM. Between the trimmed V and J ends, which lost 3 bases and 0 bases, there was a span of 12 bases. This CDR3 region has 15 residues. CDR3 sequence: CASSFTGPSSYEQYF. CDR3 DNA: TGTGCCAGCAGTTTCACAGGGCCAAGCTCCTACGAGCAGTACTTC.

The CDR3 DNA is TGCGCCAGCAGCTTGGAAGGGGGGGCAGATACGCAGTATTTT. Translation gives CASSLEGGADTQYF. The rearrangement uses TRBV5-1 and TRBJ2-3; maybe TRBD2 (7 bases). CDR1 and CDR2 from the germline V gene are SGHRS and YFSETQ. Trimming pared 0 bases from V and 4 bases from J, leaving 9 bases between. This CDR3 is built from 14 residues.

This chain connects TRBV6-5 to TRBJ2-1; the match to TRBD2 covers 9 bases. The length of the CDR3 is 15 residues. V was clipped by 6 bases and J by 8 bases; unmatched bases: 11. CDR1 is MNHEY, CDR2 SVGAGI, per germline. CDR3 amino acids: CASSMRASGNDEQFF. The CDR3 region has the DNA TGTGCCAGCAGCATGAGGGCTAGCGGGAACGATGAGCAGTTCTTC.

This chain uses TRBV30 with TRBJ2-5; TRBD2 matches at 10 bases. Trimming cost V 4 bases and J 5 bases; bases outside gene matches: 10. The CDR3 is made up of 15 amino acids. The germline CDR1 and CDR2 sequences are GTSNPN and SVGIG (reference sequence). The CDR3 sequence is CAWTSGSWGAETQYF. The CDR3 DNA reads TGTGCCTGGACTAGCGGGAGCTGGGGAGCGGAGACCCAGTACTTC.

The chain links TRBV6-5 to TRBJ2-3; tentative D call: TRBD2 (5 bases). CDR3 size: 14 residues. V was trimmed by 8 bases and J by 1 base, leaving 13 bases between them. Germline assignment: CDR1 MNHEY and CDR2 SVGAGI. The CDR3 loop reads CASARELGTDTQYF. The CDR3 DNA follows: TGTGCCAGCGCCCGGGAACTAGGCACAGATACGCAGTATTTT.

The V gene is TRBV6-5, the J gene TRBJ2-7, with TRBD1 identical over 10 bases. Trimming cost V 9 bases and J 7 bases; bases outside gene matches: 12. This CDR3 spans 14 amino acids. The germline V gene has CDR1 MNHEY and CDR2 SVGAGI. CDR3 sequence: CASSRGTGEEEQYF. CDR3 DNA sequence: TGTGCCAGTTCGAGGGGGACAGGGGAGGAAGAGCAGTACTTC.

The table lists this clone with a count of one. This sequence joins TRBV11-2 and TRBJ2-7; 11 bases match TRBD2. V was pared by 4 bases and J by 2 bases, with 1 base of the junction left unmatched. Germline assignment: CDR1 SGHAT and CDR2 FQNNGV. The CDR3 loop spans 14 amino acids. The CDR3 spells CASSSGLAAYEQYF. The DNA for the CDR3 is TGTGCCAGCAGCTCGGGACTAGCGGCCTACGAGCAGTACTTC.

The rearrangement joins TRBV7-3 to TRBJ2-1; possibly TRBD2 for D (6 bases). CDR1 SGHTA and CDR2 FQGTGA come from the germline V gene. Trimming removed 2 bases at V and 7 bases at J, with 15 bases between. CDR3 length equals 15 residues. This CDR3 is CASSLGGTGNNEQFF. The CDR3 nucleotides read TGTGCCAGCAGCTTAGGAGGGACTGGAAATAATGAGCAGTTCTTC.

The V gene is TRBV2, the J gene TRBJ2-3; D possibly corresponds to TRBD1 (5 bases). Between the trimmed V and J ends, which lost 6 bases and 3 bases, there was a span of 19 bases. Germline V CDR1 and CDR2: SNHLY, FYNNEI. The CDR3 is made up of 16 amino acids. The CDR3 sequence: CASRNLGAADTDTQYF. The CDR3 bases are TGTGCCAGCAGGAATCTTGGGGCAGCTGATACAGATACGCAGTATTTT.

V usage is TRBV19 and J usage is TRBJ2-5, with a possible D match to TRBD2 (6 bases). Germline V CDR1 and CDR2: LNHDA, SQIVND (reference sequence). This CDR3 is 12 amino acids long. V lost 5 bases, J lost 2 bases, and 6 bases lay in between. The CDR3 region is CASSAGQETQYF. CDR3 in DNA: TGTGCCAGTAGTGCGGGGCAAGAGACCCAGTACTTC.

The chain has TRBV6-1 and TRBJ1-5; 9 positions agree with TRBD1. With V trimmed by 5 bases and J by 7 bases, 6 bases remained unmatched. This CDR3 spans 14 amino acids. Germline-derived CDR1 and CDR2 are MNHNS and SASEGT. This CDR3 is CASSSQGARQPQHF. CDR3 sequence (DNA): TGTGCCAGCAGTTCACAGGGGGCACGCCAGCCCCAGCATTTT.

The chain recombines TRBV7-7 with TRBJ1-1; D gene ambiguous. This CDR3 contains 13 residues. Trimming stripped 2 bases from V and 1 base from J, with 5 bases between. Germline V gene lookup returns CDR1 SSHAT and CDR2 FNYEAQ (reference sequence). CDR3 nucleotides: TGTGCCAGCAGCTTATCGGGGAACACTGAAGCTTTCTTT. Translating gives CASSLSGNTEAFF.

This rearrangement joins TRBV7-6 to TRBJ2-1; 10 bases are shared with TRBD2. This CDR3 region has 15 residues. With 8 bases clipped from V and 4 bases from J, the junction kept 8 bases outside the gene matches. CDR1 and CDR2 (germline): SGHVS, FNYEAQ. CDR3 amino acids: CASASSGGLYNEQFF. CDR3 coding DNA: TGTGCCAGCGCGTCTAGCGGGGGACTGTACAATGAGCAGTTCTTC.

This sequence joins TRBV5-1 and TRBJ2-3; D unresolved. In germline, CDR1 is SGHRS, CDR2 YFSETQ. V lost 0 bases to trimming and J lost 2 bases, with 4 bases between them. The CDR3 totals 13 residues. The CDR3 protein is CASSLDFTDTQYF. CDR3 nucleotide sequence: TGCGCCAGCAGCTTGGACTTCACAGATACGCAGTATTTT.

The rearrangement uses TRBV7-9 and TRBJ2-1; TRBD2 matches 11 bases. Per the germline V gene, CDR1 is SEHNR and CDR2 is FQNEAQ (reference sequence). The CDR3 loop spans 15 amino acids. The V segment lost 5 bases and the J segment 9 bases; nucleotides outside the gene matches: 9. The CDR3 sequence is CASSPWIAGGPEQFF. CDR3 nucleotides: TGTGCCAGCAGCCCTTGGATAGCGGGAGGGCCTGAGCAGTTCTTC.

The gene calls are TRBV7-6 and TRBJ2-1; 7 bases fit TRBD2. Germline loops: CDR1 SGHVS, CDR2 FNYEAQ. After removal of 2 bases from V and 4 bases from J, the junction contained 5 bases not matched to a gene. The CDR3 totals 15 residues. CDR3 bases: TGTGCCAGCAGCTTAACGGGAGGTGGATACAATGAGCAGTTCTTC. Amino acid sequence: CASSLTGGGYNEQFF.

This rearrangement joins TRBV4-2 to TRBJ2-7; 8 bases are shared with TRBD1. This CDR3 is 17 amino acids long. The trim removed 1 base at V and 3 bases at J, leaving 11 bases unmatched. Germline-derived CDR1 and CDR2 are LGHNA and YNFKEQ. The CDR3 reads CASSQAIIQDRVYEQYF. The CDR3 DNA is TGTGCCAGCAGCCAAGCCATCATCCAGGACAGGGTCTACGAGCAGTACTTC.

The chain has TRBV5-1 and TRBJ1-2; the match to TRBD1 covers 10 bases. The V gene end was trimmed by 6 bases and the J gene end by 1 base; junction bases not matched to a gene: 3. Germline CDR1 SGHRS, CDR2 YFSETQ. CDR3 length: 14 amino acids. CDR3 residues: CASIGTGDNYGYTF. The DNA of the CDR3 is TGCGCCAGCATAGGGACAGGGGATAACTATGGCTACACCTTC.

The chain is built from TRBV2 and TRBJ1-4; possible D gene TRBD1, 5 bases. The CDR3 extends over 15 amino acids. The germline V gene has CDR1 SNHLY and CDR2 FYNNEI. The V and J ends lost 4 bases and 2 bases respectively, with 11 bases between them. The CDR3: CASSVSGLTNEKLFF. The CDR3 DNA follows: TGTGCCAGCAGTGTTTCAGGGTTGACTAATGAAAAACTGTTTTTT.

The gene calls are TRBV14 and TRBJ2-2, with D perhaps TRBD2 (5 bases). The germline V gene has CDR1 SGHDN and CDR2 FVKESK. Trimming removed 1 base at V and 2 bases at J, with 14 bases between. The CDR3 totals 17 residues. The CDR3 region is CASSQVGWRVNTGELFF. The CDR3 DNA is TGTGCCAGCAGCCAAGTTGGATGGCGGGTCAACACCGGGGAGCTGTTTTTT.

The chain links TRBV7-2 to TRBJ2-1; TRBD2 aligns across 10 bases. The CDR3 length is 15 residues. Per the germline V gene, CDR1 is SGHTA and CDR2 is FQGNSA. V was clipped by 5 bases and J by 7 bases; unmatched bases: 8. The CDR3 protein is CASSQAAGGLNEQFF. CDR3 sequence (DNA): TGTGCCAGCAGCCAAGCAGCGGGAGGGTTGAATGAGCAGTTCTTC.

The rearrangement uses TRBV9 and TRBJ2-7; the D gene is possibly TRBD1 (5 bases). In germline, CDR1 is SGDLS, CDR2 YYNGEE. Trimming took off 4 bases at V and 6 bases at J, with 17 bases between the two ends. The CDR3 has 14 amino acids. CDR3 sequence: CASSPRQGSFEQYF. DNA for the CDR3: TGTGCCAGCAGCCCCCGCCAGGGATCTTTCGAGCAGTACTTC.

This chain uses TRBV10-3 with TRBJ1-5, with a possible D match to TRBD1 (5 bases). CDR3 length: 15 residues. Trimming pared 4 bases from V and 4 bases from J, leaving 14 bases between. Germline CDR1 and CDR2: ENHRY and SYGVKD. DNA for the CDR3: TGTGCCATCAGTGGAGGCCCAGGGCAAAATCAGCCCCAGCATTTT. Protein: CAISGGPGQNQPQHF.

The V gene is TRBV7-2, the J gene TRBJ2-1; TRBD2 is a possible D gene (7 bases). CDR1 SGHTA and CDR2 FQGNSA come from the germline V gene. V was pared by 5 bases and J by 10 bases, with 21 bases between. The CDR3 consists of 15 residues. The chain's CDR3 is CASSPWGGREDEQFF. The CDR3 bases are TGTGCCAGCAGCCCCTGGGGGGGGCGGGAAGACGAGCAGTTCTTC.

The chain uses TRBV7-2 and TRBJ2-7, with 13 bases identical to TRBD2. This CDR3 comprises 16 residues. Trimming took 5 bases from V and 4 from J; bases not matched to a gene: 8. CDR1 is SGHTA and CDR2 is FQGNSA in the germline V gene. The DNA of the CDR3 is TGTGCCAGCAGCGCTGGGGAGGGACTAGCGGGATACGAGCAGTACTTC. Its translation: CASSAGEGLAGYEQYF.

This sequence joins TRBV30 and TRBJ2-7; D possibly corresponds to TRBD1 (6 bases). The CDR3 has 15 amino acids. Germline CDR1 is GTSNPN and CDR2 is SVGIG (reference sequence). The germline V and J ends were trimmed by 1 base and 2 bases, with 15 bases remaining between them. Here the CDR3 DNA reads TGTGCCTGGAGTGAAACAGGGCTAGCAACCTACGAGCAGTACTTC. Encoded protein: CAWSETGLATYEQYF.

The chain's CDR3 is CASSLRGGGGAGELFF. CDR3 nucleotide sequence: TGCGCCAGCAGCCTTAGAGGGGGAGGGGGAGCCGGGGAGCTGTTTTTT. This chain joins TRBV4-1 and TRBJ2-2, with D possibly matching TRBD2 (7 bases). Germline V lookup: CDR1 MGHRA, CDR2 YSYEKL. This CDR3 spans 16 amino acids. V was cut by 4 bases and J by 6 bases, with 18 bases left in between.

V gene TRBV6-5 combines with J gene TRBJ2-1, with TRBD2 as a possible D gene (5 bases). The CDR3 covers 13 residues. V dropped 6 bases and J dropped 6 bases, with 12 bases sitting between them. The V gene's germline CDR1 is MNHEY and CDR2 SVGAGI. This CDR3 reads CASSPLATNEQFF. The CDR3 coding sequence is TGTGCCAGCAGCCCGCTAGCTACCAATGAGCAGTTCTTC.